A selection of T cell receptor beta chains follows, all from one sample in a study of shared clonotypes between healthy human individuals. Profiling relied on immunoSEQ multiplex PCR, and the TCRdb table lists in-frame clones only, not all of them. The table lists about a million clones, about 70% of them singletons, with about 1.5% in the top ten. Material: memory CD4+ T cells sorted from blood. All receptors come from a man aged 18-30 years in good health. Both conserved end residues are part of each CDR3. Fields, in order: V gene, D gene, J gene, clone size, CDR3 protein, CDR3 DNA. A D gene is named only where the DNA matches it firmly. Size tells how often a clone was seen (once, few, many) or the class of an expanded clone, and some rows leave it out.

v_call: TRBV7-2; d_call: .; j_call: TRBJ2-1; clone_size: few; cdr3_aa: CASSLVHEQFF; cdr3_nt: TGTGCCAGCAGTTTGGTCCATGAGCAGTTCTTC
v_call: TRBV12-5; d_call: .; j_call: TRBJ2-2; clone_size: .; cdr3_aa: CASGLLMQGRPLANTGELFF; cdr3_nt: TGTGCTAGTGGTTTGCTCATGCAGGGCCGTCCCCTCGCGAACACCGGGGAGCTGTTTTTT
v_call: TRBV2; d_call: .; j_call: TRBJ1-2; clone_size: many; cdr3_aa: CASSEGNRATGGYTF; cdr3_nt: TGTGCCAGCAGTGAGGGAAACAGGGCAACGGGTGGCTACACCTTC
v_call: TRBV7-2; d_call: TRBD2; j_call: TRBJ2-1; clone_size: .; cdr3_aa: CASRKTSGRTDEQFF; cdr3_nt: TGTGCCAGCAGAAAGACTAGCGGGAGAACCGATGAGCAGTTCTTC
v_call: TRBV7-6; d_call: .; j_call: TRBJ1-1; clone_size: .; cdr3_aa: CASSLGRLGTEAFF; cdr3_nt: TGTGCCAGCAGCTTGGGTCGACTTGGCACTGAAGCTTTCTTT
v_call: TRBV30; d_call: .; j_call: TRBJ1-5; clone_size: .; cdr3_aa: CAWSSGVYSNQPQHF; cdr3_nt: TGTGCCTGGAGTAGCGGGGTATATAGCAATCAGCCCCAGCATTTT
v_call: TRBV25-1; d_call: TRBD2; j_call: TRBJ2-2; clone_size: once; cdr3_aa: CASSEYSSGNTGELFF; cdr3_nt: TGTGCCAGCAGTGAATATTCTAGCGGAAACACCGGGGAGCTGTTTTTT
v_call: TRBV19; d_call: .; j_call: TRBJ1-1; clone_size: .; cdr3_aa: CASSNIGYTEAFF; cdr3_nt: TGTGCCAGTAGTAATATTGGGTACACTGAAGCTTTCTTT
v_call: TRBV6-1; d_call: .; j_call: TRBJ1-1; clone_size: .; cdr3_aa: CASRSKGGTEAFF; cdr3_nt: TGTGCCAGCAGATCTAAGGGGGGAACTGAAGCTTTCTTT
v_call: TRBV5-1; d_call: TRBD2; j_call: TRBJ2-2; clone_size: .; cdr3_aa: CASSFMGLADSTGELFF; cdr3_nt: TGCGCCAGCAGCTTTATGGGACTAGCGGATTCTACCGGGGAGCTGTTTTTT
v_call: TRBV30; d_call: TRBD2; j_call: TRBJ2-5; clone_size: .; cdr3_aa: CAWSQGGREMLETQYF; cdr3_nt: TGTGCCTGGAGTCAAGGCGGGCGGGAGATGCTAGAGACCCAGTACTTC
v_call: TRBV5-1; d_call: .; j_call: TRBJ2-2; clone_size: .; cdr3_aa: CASSLGQGHTGELFF; cdr3_nt: TGCGCCAGCAGCTTGGGGCAGGGCCACACCGGGGAGCTGTTTTTT
v_call: TRBV30; d_call: TRBD1; j_call: TRBJ2-7; clone_size: few; cdr3_aa: CAWGPGTGAYEQYF; cdr3_nt: TGTGCCTGGGGTCCCGGGACAGGGGCCTACGAGCAGTACTTC
v_call: TRBV6-6; d_call: .; j_call: TRBJ1-2; clone_size: .; cdr3_aa: CASSMDEHYGYTF; cdr3_nt: TGTGCCAGCAGCATGGACGAGCACTATGGCTACACCTTC
v_call: TRBV7-2; d_call: .; j_call: TRBJ2-2; clone_size: .; cdr3_aa: CASSLGNTGELFF; cdr3_nt: TGTGCCAGCAGCCTAGGGAACACCGGGGAGCTGTTTTTT
v_call: TRBV20-1; d_call: .; j_call: TRBJ1-1; clone_size: .; cdr3_aa: CSARDRHEAFF; cdr3_nt: TGCAGTGCTAGAGACCGGCATGAAGCTTTCTTT
v_call: TRBV13; d_call: .; j_call: TRBJ1-1; clone_size: .; cdr3_aa: CASSNGRNTEAFF; cdr3_nt: TGTGCCAGCAGCAATGGTCGGAACACTGAAGCTTTCTTT
v_call: TRBV29-1; d_call: TRBD2; j_call: TRBJ2-3; clone_size: .; cdr3_aa: CSALAGNTDTQYF; cdr3_nt: TGCAGCGCCCTAGCGGGGAACACAGATACGCAGTATTTT
v_call: TRBV27; d_call: TRBD2; j_call: TRBJ2-7; clone_size: .; cdr3_aa: CASIRPDCGRISYEQYF; cdr3_nt: TGTGCCAGCATCCGACCCGATTGCGGGAGGATCTCCTACGAGCAGTACTTC
v_call: TRBV25-1; d_call: .; j_call: TRBJ2-2; clone_size: few; cdr3_aa: CASSEHTGELFF; cdr3_nt: TGTGCCAGCAGTGAACACACCGGGGAGCTGTTTTTT
v_call: TRBV19; d_call: .; j_call: TRBJ1-5; clone_size: few; cdr3_aa: CASSMEAASHSNQPQHF; cdr3_nt: TGTGCCAGTAGTATGGAGGCAGCCTCGCATAGCAATCAGCCCCAGCATTTT
v_call: TRBV11-2; d_call: .; j_call: TRBJ1-5; clone_size: .; cdr3_aa: CASSLSSNQPQHF; cdr3_nt: TGTGCCAGCAGCTTAAGTAGCAATCAGCCCCAGCATTTT
v_call: TRBV7-6; d_call: .; j_call: TRBJ1-1; clone_size: .; cdr3_aa: CASSLVQGNTEAFF; cdr3_nt: TGTGCCAGCAGCTTAGTTCAGGGAAATACTGAAGCTTTCTTT
v_call: TRBV27; d_call: TRBD1; j_call: TRBJ2-5; clone_size: once; cdr3_aa: CASSSRDRGVNTQYF; cdr3_nt: TGTGCCAGCAGTTCGCGGGACAGGGGAGTAAACACCCAGTACTTC
v_call: TRBV30; d_call: .; j_call: TRBJ2-5; clone_size: .; cdr3_aa: CAWSGQETQYF; cdr3_nt: TGTGCCTGGAGCGGCCAAGAGACCCAGTACTTC
v_call: TRBV30; d_call: .; j_call: TRBJ2-5; clone_size: .; cdr3_aa: CAWSVDRQETQYF; cdr3_nt: TGTGCCTGGAGTGTCGACCGCCAAGAGACCCAGTACTTC
v_call: TRBV15; d_call: .; j_call: TRBJ1-2; clone_size: few; cdr3_aa: CATSRAGNGRNYGYTF; cdr3_nt: TGTGCCACCAGCAGAGCCGGGAACGGCCGAAACTATGGCTACACCTTC
v_call: TRBV30; d_call: .; j_call: TRBJ2-1; clone_size: .; cdr3_aa: CAWTTYNEQFF; cdr3_nt: TGTGCCTGGACGACCTACAATGAGCAGTTCTTC
v_call: TRBV2; d_call: TRBD1; j_call: TRBJ1-1; clone_size: .; cdr3_aa: CASSLQGASTEAFF; cdr3_nt: TGTGCCAGCAGTCTACAGGGGGCAAGCACTGAAGCTTTCTTT
v_call: TRBV10-3; d_call: .; j_call: TRBJ2-2; clone_size: .; cdr3_aa: CAISSGNTGELFF; cdr3_nt: TGTGCCATTTCCTCAGGGAACACCGGGGAGCTGTTTTTT
v_call: TRBV6-5; d_call: .; j_call: TRBJ2-2; clone_size: .; cdr3_aa: CASRAGVGELFF; cdr3_nt: TGTGCCAGCAGGGCCGGGGTCGGGGAGCTGTTTTTT
v_call: TRBV5-1; d_call: TRBD2; j_call: TRBJ2-5; clone_size: .; cdr3_aa: CASSPQAGVVETQYF; cdr3_nt: TGCGCCAGCAGCCCCCAAGCGGGAGTAGTGGAGACCCAGTACTTC
v_call: TRBV7-9; d_call: .; j_call: TRBJ1-2; clone_size: once; cdr3_aa: CASSSFLIAGGYTF; cdr3_nt: TGTGCCAGCAGCTCCTTCTTAATAGCGGGTGGCTACACCTTC
v_call: TRBV7-9; d_call: .; j_call: TRBJ2-3; clone_size: .; cdr3_aa: CASSPRTERVTDTQYF; cdr3_nt: TGTGCCAGCAGCCCGAGGACAGAAAGAGTCACAGATACGCAGTATTTT
v_call: TRBV6-5; d_call: TRBD2; j_call: TRBJ2-1; clone_size: .; cdr3_aa: CASSALAGGGNEQFF; cdr3_nt: TGTGCCAGCAGCGCTCTAGCGGGGGGTGGAAATGAGCAGTTCTTC
v_call: TRBV10-3; d_call: .; j_call: TRBJ1-2; clone_size: .; cdr3_aa: CATRKGDYGYTF; cdr3_nt: TGTGCCACACGGAAGGGGGACTATGGCTACACCTTC
v_call: TRBV10-3; d_call: .; j_call: TRBJ2-1; clone_size: .; cdr3_aa: CAISESAGRYNEQFF; cdr3_nt: TGTGCCATCAGTGAGTCGGCAGGGAGGTACAATGAGCAGTTCTTC
v_call: TRBV4-1; d_call: TRBD2; j_call: TRBJ2-7; clone_size: .; cdr3_aa: CASSQGLAGIKGAEQYF; cdr3_nt: TGCGCCAGCAGCCAGGGACTAGCGGGAATAAAGGGGGCCGAGCAGTACTTC
v_call: TRBV7-2; d_call: .; j_call: TRBJ2-4; clone_size: few; cdr3_aa: CASSLGDLAKNIQYF; cdr3_nt: TGTGCCAGCAGCCTAGGGGATCTGGCCAAAAACATTCAGTACTTC
v_call: TRBV4-3; d_call: .; j_call: TRBJ2-4; clone_size: .; cdr3_aa: CASSQEGQINIQYF; cdr3_nt: TGCGCCAGCAGCCAAGAAGGACAGATAAACATTCAGTACTTC
v_call: TRBV5-1; d_call: .; j_call: TRBJ2-3; clone_size: .; cdr3_aa: CASSLAVAANTDTQYF; cdr3_nt: TGCGCCAGCAGCTTGGCCGTAGCGGCCAACACAGATACGCAGTATTTT
v_call: TRBV5-6; d_call: TRBD2; j_call: TRBJ2-3; clone_size: .; cdr3_aa: CASSLVRLAGLDTQYF; cdr3_nt: TGTGCCAGCAGCTTGGTAAGGCTAGCGGGGCTAGATACGCAGTATTTT
v_call: TRBV9; d_call: .; j_call: TRBJ2-1; clone_size: many; cdr3_aa: CASSAQGASGKGNEQFF; cdr3_nt: TGTGCCAGCAGCGCCCAGGGGGCTAGCGGGAAAGGGAATGAGCAGTTCTTC
v_call: TRBV11-2; d_call: .; j_call: TRBJ2-1; clone_size: .; cdr3_aa: CASIPPGLGYNEQFF; cdr3_nt: TGTGCCAGCATCCCCCCGGGACTGGGATACAATGAGCAGTTCTTC